Shown below are 15 T cell receptor beta chains from a single sample sequenced in a study of blood T cell repertoires in COVID-19. Only in-frame clones appear in the TCRdb table, and some are missing; sequencing was by immunoSEQ multiplex PCR. The sample holds 100,000 or so clones, 75% to 85% seen once. Sequencing was done on a sample of peripheral blood. Source of these receptors: a woman aged 70-85 years with acute or convalescent COVID-19.

This clone was detected a few times. CDR3 residues: CASSYEGGSYNEQFF. The DNA of the CDR3 is TGTGCCAGCAGTTACGAGGGCGGGTCCTACAATGAGCAGTTCTTC. The chain joins TRBV6-2 or TRBV6-3 to TRBJ2-1, with D possibly being TRBD2 (5 bases). Germline CDR1 and CDR2: MNHEY and SVGEGT. The germline V and J ends were trimmed by 2 bases and 1 base, with 9 bases remaining between them. This CDR3 spans 15 amino acids.

The rearrangement uses TRBV19 and TRBJ1-1, with no clear D. V lost 6 bases to trimming and J lost 0 bases, with 14 bases between them. The CDR3 consists of 15 residues. Germline CDR1 is LNHDA and CDR2 is SQIVND (reference sequence). The CDR3, as DNA: TGTGCCAGTAGCACCCTGGACGGGGTGAACACTGAAGCTTTCTTT. Its protein is CASSTLDGVNTEAFF.

The CDR3 reads CASSFTPRETQYF. The CDR3 DNA is TGTGCCAGCAGCTTCACCCCGCGGGAGACCCAGTACTTC. The chain is built from TRBV5-4 and TRBJ2-5; no clear D. Trimming cost V 2 bases and J 5 bases, with 10 bases left between them. This CDR3 has 13 residues. The V gene's germline CDR1 is SGHNT and CDR2 YYREEE (reference sequence). Full variable domain (remainder filled in from reference TRBV5-4 and TRBJ2-5): ETGVTQSPTHLIKTRGQQVTLRCSSQSGHNTVSWYQQALGQGPQFIFQYYREEENGRGNFPPRFSGLQFPNYSSELNVNALELDDSALYLCASSFTPRETQYFGPGTRLLVL.

The chain links TRBV6-1 to TRBJ1-4; tentatively, D is TRBD1 (6 bases). The CDR3 consists of 14 residues. The V and J ends lost 7 bases and 7 bases respectively, with 16 bases between them. Germline V gene data show CDR1 as MNHNS and CDR2 as SASEGT. CDR3 in amino acids: CASTYTGLAEKLFF. CDR3 coding DNA: TGTGCCAGCACTTACACAGGGCTTGCTGAAAAACTGTTTTTT.

The chain has TRBV18 and TRBJ2-7; 10 bases agree with TRBD2. The germline V gene encodes CDR1 KGHSH and CDR2 LQKENI. There are 14 residues in the CDR3. V was pared by 2 bases and J by 5 bases, with 3 bases of the junction left unmatched. In DNA form, the CDR3 reads TGTGCCAGCTCACCAGCTAGCGGGAGAAACGAGCAGTACTTC. This sequence encodes CASSPASGRNEQYF.

V and J are TRBV5-1 and TRBJ2-2; 7 bases are shared with TRBD1. Germline V gene sequence: CDR1 SGHRS, CDR2 YFSETQ. The J segment lost 9 bases and the V segment lost 4 bases, leaving 9 bases of the junction unmatched. The CDR3 is 14 amino acids. The CDR3 sequence: CASSRGQPIRELFF. CDR3 nucleotides: TGCGCCAGCAGCCGGGGACAGCCTATCCGGGAGCTGTTTTTT. The whole variable domain, filled in from reference TRBV5-1 and TRBJ2-2, reads KAGVTQTPRYLIKTRGQQVTLSCSPISGHRSVSWYQQTPGQGLQFLFEYFSETQRNKGNFPGRFSGRQFSNSRSEMNVSTLELGDSALYLCASSRGQPIRELFFGEGSRLTVL.

The chain employs TRBV4-3 and TRBJ2-1; 9 bases are shared with TRBD2. V lost 1 base to trimming and J lost 8 bases; unmatched junction nucleotides: 9. The CDR3 runs 16 residues. The germline CDR1 and CDR2 sequences are LGHNA and YSLEER. CDR3 in amino acids: CASSQGGIAGVDEQFF. The CDR3 coding sequence is TGCGCCAGCAGCCAAGGGGGGATAGCGGGAGTTGATGAGCAGTTCTTC.

The CDR3 DNA is TGCGCCAGCAGCCTACAGGTGAACACTGAAGCTTTCTTT. Translated: CASSLQVNTEAFF. This chain uses TRBV4-3 with TRBJ1-1, with D possibly TRBD1 on 5 matching bases. Trimming removed 4 bases at V and 0 bases at J, with 6 bases between. Germline CDR1 LGHNA, CDR2 YSLEER. This CDR3 comprises 13 residues.

This rearrangement joins TRBV6-5 to TRBJ1-6, with a weak D call TRBD1 (5 bases). The CDR3 covers 15 residues. Germline loops: CDR1 MNHEY, CDR2 SVGAGI. Trimming shortened V by 0 bases and J by 10 bases, and 13 bases separated the two germline ends. The CDR3 DNA follows: TGTGCCAGCAGTTACTCAGGCAGGGTCAGCTCACCCCTCCACTTT. Its protein is CASSYSGRVSSPLHF.

The rearrangement links TRBV30 to TRBJ1-1; D remains ambiguous. Per germline, CDR1 GTSNPN and CDR2 SVGIG (reference sequence). The CDR3 is made up of 13 amino acids. V lost 0 bases and J lost 6, with 11 bases in between. The CDR3, as DNA: TGTGCCTGGAGTGTCGCCAATTCGGCTGAAGCTTTCTTT. This codes for CAWSVANSAEAFF.

V usage is TRBV2 and J usage is TRBJ2-2; 7 positions agree with TRBD1. V gave up 5 bases and J gave up 3 bases; unmatched junction bases: 6. CDR3 length: 15 amino acids. Per the germline V gene, CDR1 is SNHLY and CDR2 is FYNNEI. CDR3 amino acids: CASSRQGYDTGELFF. For the CDR3, the DNA is TGTGCCAGCAGTCGACAGGGATACGACACCGGGGAGCTGTTTTTT.

The chain uses TRBV28 and TRBJ1-3; no firm D call. The CDR3 totals 15 residues. Germline V lookup: CDR1 MDHEN, CDR2 SYDVKM. V lost 3 bases, J lost 0 bases, and 9 bases lay in between. CDR3 bases: TGTGCCAGCAGTTTCAGCCGGAGCTCTGGAAACACCATATATTTT. Protein: CASSFSRSSGNTIYF.

The V gene is TRBV7-2, the J gene TRBJ2-7; TRBD2 agrees at 7 bases. With V trimmed by 0 bases and J by 1 base, 6 bases remained unmatched. This CDR3 contains 16 residues. From germline, CDR1 is SGHTA and CDR2 FQGNSA. CDR3 sequence (DNA): TGTGCCAGCAGCTTAGCGGGTAGCGGGCCTTCCTACGAGCAGTACTTC. As protein: CASSLAGSGPSYEQYF.

This clone was counted between two and nine times. The chain joins TRBV5-5 to TRBJ2-7; the match to TRBD1 covers 10 bases. CDR1 SGHKS and CDR2 YYEKEE come from the germline V gene (reference sequence). The CDR3 sequence is 14 residues long. J gave up 2 bases and V 2 bases, and 1 base lay outside the gene matches. In DNA form, the CDR3 reads TGTGCCAGCAGCTTCGACAGGGGGCCCTACGAGCAGTACTTC. Its translation: CASSFDRGPYEQYF.

The V gene is TRBV24-1, the J gene TRBJ2-3; perhaps TRBD2 as D (5 bases). The CDR3 sequence is 13 residues long. Looked up from germline, CDR1 is KGHDR and CDR2 is SFDVKD. Trimming left V 4 bases short and J 6 bases short, with 10 bases between. The CDR3 nucleotides read TGTGCCACCAGTGAAGACGGGGTGGATACGCAGTATTTT. This gives the protein CATSEDGVDTQYF.